This paragraph reports one T cell receptor (beta chain). Antigen specificity is unknown. One end of the junction varies from germline; a read error may be responsible. These data belong to a study of OX40 agonist ivuxolimab in advanced cancers. Whole-study context: Approximately 41% of patients had received prior checkpoint inhibitor therapy.

Overall study results and limits: Some of the lowest clonal expansion was seen in partial responders at 0.1-3.0 mg/kg. More expanded clones were found, on average, in CD8+ than in CD4+ T cells.

CDR3 length equals 14 residues. Germline values: CDR1 SSHAT, CDR2 FNYEAQ (reference sequence). Repertoires were generated with immunoSEQ multiplex PCR, while TCRdb's copy carries only in-frame clones and drops some. This sample has tens of thousands of clones, with roughly four fifths found just once. The specimen was CD4+ or CD8+ T cells sorted from blood, collected in a trial of the OX40 agonist ivuxolimab. This TCR derives from an adult with an advanced solid tumor such as melanoma, head and neck, liver or kidney cancer. The chain has TRBV7-7 and TRBJ2-7; 7 positions agree with TRBD1. The chain's CDR3 is CASSPDRSSYEQYF. The CDR3 nucleotides read TGTGCTAGCAGCCCGGACAGGAGCTCCTACGAGCAGTACTTC.